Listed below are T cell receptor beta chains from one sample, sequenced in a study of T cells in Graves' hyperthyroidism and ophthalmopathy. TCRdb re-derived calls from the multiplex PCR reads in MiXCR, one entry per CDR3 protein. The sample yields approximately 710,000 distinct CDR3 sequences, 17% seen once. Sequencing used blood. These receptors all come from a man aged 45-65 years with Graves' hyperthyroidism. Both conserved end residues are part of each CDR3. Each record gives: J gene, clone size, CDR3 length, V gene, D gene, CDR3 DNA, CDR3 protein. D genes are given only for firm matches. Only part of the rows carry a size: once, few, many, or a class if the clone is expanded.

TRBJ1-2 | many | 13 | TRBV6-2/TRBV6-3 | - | TGTGCCACCCAGCGAGGGGTTCTCTATGGCTACACCTTC | CATQRGVLYGYTF
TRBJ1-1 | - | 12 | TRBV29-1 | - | TGCAGCGTTGAAGATTACGAGGGGGGAGCTTTCTTT | CSVEDYEGGAFF
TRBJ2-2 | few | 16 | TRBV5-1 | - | TGCGCCAGCAGCTTGGGGTATGGGGCGTCCACCGGGGAGCTGTTTTTT | CASSLGYGASTGELFF
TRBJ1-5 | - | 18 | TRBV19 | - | TGTGCCAGTAGTCCCCCCCGTCCCGGACACGGGCGTGGTCAGCCCCAGCATTTT | CASSPPRPGHGRGQPQHF
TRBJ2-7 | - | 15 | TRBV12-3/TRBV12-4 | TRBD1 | TGTGCCAGCAGTGCTGCGGGACAGGGTAAGGACGAGCAGTACTTC | CASSAAGQGKDEQYF
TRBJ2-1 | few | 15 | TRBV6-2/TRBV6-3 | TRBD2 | TGTGCCAGCAGTTACTCTAGCGGGAGGGCCTATGAGCAGTTCTTC | CASSYSSGRAYEQFF
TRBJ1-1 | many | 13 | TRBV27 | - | TGTGCCAGCAGTTCCAGCCCCGGAGGTGAAGCTTTCTTT | CASSSSPGGEAFF
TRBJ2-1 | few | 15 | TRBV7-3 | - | TGTGCCAGCAGCTTAAAGGCTAGCGAGTACAATGAGCAGTTCTTC | CASSLKASEYNEQFF
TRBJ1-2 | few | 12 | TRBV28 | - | TGTGCCAGCAGCGAATACGTCTATGGCTACACCTTC | CASSEYVYGYTF
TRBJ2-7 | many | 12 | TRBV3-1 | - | TGTGCCAGCAGCAAGATTCCCTACGAGCAGTACTTC | CASSKIPYEQYF
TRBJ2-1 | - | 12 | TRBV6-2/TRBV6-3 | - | TGTGCCAGCAGTTACCGCCGGGGGGAGCAGTTCTTC | CASSYRRGEQFF
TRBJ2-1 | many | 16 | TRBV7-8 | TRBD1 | TGTGCCAGCAGCCCCCCCCAGGGACAGGGGATTCGGGAGCAGTTCTTC | CASSPPQGQGIREQFF
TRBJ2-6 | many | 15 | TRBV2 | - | TGTGCCAGCAGTGTCGAGAGCTCTGGGGCCAACGTCCTGACTTTC | CASSVESSGANVLTF
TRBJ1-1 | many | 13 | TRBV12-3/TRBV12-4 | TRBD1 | TGTGCCAGCAGCGGGGACAGGGGTACTGAAGCTTTCTTT | CASSGDRGTEAFF
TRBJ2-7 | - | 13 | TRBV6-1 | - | TGTGCCAGCGGGCTAGCAATACACTACGAGCAGTACTTC | CASGLAIHYEQYF
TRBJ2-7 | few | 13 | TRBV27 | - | TGTGCCAGCAGCCTCAGGTCAACTTACGAGCAGTACTTC | CASSLRSTYEQYF
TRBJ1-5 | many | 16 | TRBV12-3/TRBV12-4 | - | TGTGCCAGCAGTTTACGGCTTGGGGGTAGCAATCAGCCCCAGCATTTT | CASSLRLGGSNQPQHF
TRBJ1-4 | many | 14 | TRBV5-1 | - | TGCGCCAGCAGCCTAGAAGGAACTAATGAAAAACTGTTTTTT | CASSLEGTNEKLFF
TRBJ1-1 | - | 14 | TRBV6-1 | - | TGTGCCAGCACCGACCCATCGCTTGGCACTGAAGCTTTCTTT | CASTDPSLGTEAFF
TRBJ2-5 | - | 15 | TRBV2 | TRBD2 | TGTGCCAGCAGTGTTGCCTTAGCGGGAGCTGAGACCGAGTACTTC | CASSVALAGAETEYF
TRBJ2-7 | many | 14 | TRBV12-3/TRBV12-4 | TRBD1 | TGTGCCAGCAGCCATGACAGGGGGCCCAACGAGCAGTACTTC | CASSHDRGPNEQYF
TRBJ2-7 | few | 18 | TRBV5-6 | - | TGTGCCAGCAGCTTTCTACTATATCCTACGGGGGACACGGACGAGCAGTACTTC | CASSFLLYPTGDTDEQYF
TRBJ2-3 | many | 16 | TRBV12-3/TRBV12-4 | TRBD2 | TGTGCCAGCAGTGCCAAGAGCGGGAGGGCCGTAGATACGCAGTATTTT | CASSAKSGRAVDTQYF
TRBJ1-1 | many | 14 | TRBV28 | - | TGTGCCAGCAACGCTGCTGGGGCGAGGACTGAAGCTTTCTTT | CASNAAGARTEAFF
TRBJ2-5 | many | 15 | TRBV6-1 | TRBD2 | TGTGCCAGCAGTGAAATGGGCGGGAGGAGGGAGACCCAGTACTTC | CASSEMGGRRETQYF
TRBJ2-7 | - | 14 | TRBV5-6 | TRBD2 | TGTGCCAGCAGCTTGAAGCGGGAGGCCTACGAGCAGTACTTC | CASSLKREAYEQYF
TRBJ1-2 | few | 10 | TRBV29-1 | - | TGCAGCGTTCAAAGCTATGGCTACACCTTC | CSVQSYGYTF
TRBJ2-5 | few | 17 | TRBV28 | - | TGTGCCAGCAGTGTCCCTTTCTTGAGGGACACGGAAGAGACCCAGTACTTC | CASSVPFLRDTEETQYF
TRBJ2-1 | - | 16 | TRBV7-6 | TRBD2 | TGTGCCAGCAGCGGGTCCGGGACTAGCGGGATAAGTGAGCAGTTCTTC | CASSGSGTSGISEQFF
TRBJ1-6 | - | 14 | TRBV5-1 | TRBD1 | TGCGCCAGCTCCGAAGGGGACAGAAATTCACCCCTCCACTTT | CASSEGDRNSPLHF
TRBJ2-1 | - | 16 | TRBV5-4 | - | TGTGCCAGCAGCTTGATCGGGGCAGAATTAGTTAATGAGCAGTTCTTC | CASSLIGAELVNEQFF
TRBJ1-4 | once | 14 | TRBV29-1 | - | TGCAGCGTTGACGTTACAGGAGCTAATGAAAAACTGTTTTTT | CSVDVTGANEKLFF
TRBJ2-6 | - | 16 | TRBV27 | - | TGTGCCAGCGGTTTAATACCTGGATCTGGGGCCAACGTCCTGACTTTC | CASGLIPGSGANVLTF
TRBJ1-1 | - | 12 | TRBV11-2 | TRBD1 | TGTGCCAGCAGAGACAGGGTCGGCGAAGCTTTCTTT | CASRDRVGEAFF
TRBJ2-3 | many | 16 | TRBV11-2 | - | TGTGCCAGCAGCTTAGAACCCATGGGGGCGCGAGAAACGCAGTATTTT | CASSLEPMGARETQYF
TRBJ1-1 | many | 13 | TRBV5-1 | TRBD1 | TGTGCCAGCAGCTTTGACAGGGGCACTGAAGCTTTCTTT | CASSFDRGTEAFF
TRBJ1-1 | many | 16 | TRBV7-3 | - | TGTGCCAGCAGCTTAATGGTGGTAGCCGGAGACACTGAAGCTTTCTTT | CASSLMVVAGDTEAFF
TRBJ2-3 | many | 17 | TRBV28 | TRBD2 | TGTGCCAGCAGTTTCCGACTAGCGGGGATAAGCACAGATACGCAGTATTTT | CASSFRLAGISTDTQYF
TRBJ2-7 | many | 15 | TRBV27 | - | TGTGCCAGCAGTGCCCCCGGGCAACTCTCCTACGAGCAGTACTTC | CASSAPGQLSYEQYF
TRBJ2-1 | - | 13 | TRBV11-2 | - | TGTGCCACTCGGCGCCTGGGCGGCAATGAGCAGTTCTTC | CATRRLGGNEQFF
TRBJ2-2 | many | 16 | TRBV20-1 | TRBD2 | TGCAGTGCGAAACCGGGACTAGCGGGATTCACCGGGGAGCTGTTTTTT | CSAKPGLAGFTGELFF
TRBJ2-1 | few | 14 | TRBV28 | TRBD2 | TGTGCCAGCCTCAGCGGGAGAATAGGGAATGAGCAGTTCTTC | CASLSGRIGNEQFF
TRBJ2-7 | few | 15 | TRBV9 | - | TGTGCCAGCAGCGTAGGGCCAGGGCAGTTCTACGAGCAGTACTTC | CASSVGPGQFYEQYF
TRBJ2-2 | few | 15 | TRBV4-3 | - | TGCGCCAGCAGTTCAGGGGTTTCGAACACCGGGGAGCTGTTTTTT | CASSSGVSNTGELFF
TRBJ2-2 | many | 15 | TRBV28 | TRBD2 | TGTGCCAGCAGTGTCAGACTAGCAAACACCGGGGAGCTGTTTTTT | CASSVRLANTGELFF
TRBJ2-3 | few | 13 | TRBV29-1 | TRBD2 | TGCAGCGCCGGGACTAGGTACACAGATACGCAGTATTTT | CSAGTRYTDTQYF
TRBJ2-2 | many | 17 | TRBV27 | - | TGTGCCAGCAGTTCGCTCCAGACTAGTCTGAACACCGGGGAGCTGTTTTTT | CASSSLQTSLNTGELFF
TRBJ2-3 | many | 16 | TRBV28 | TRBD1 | TGTGCCAGCAGTACCAGGACAGGGTATTTTGCAGATACGCAGTATTTT | CASSTRTGYFADTQYF
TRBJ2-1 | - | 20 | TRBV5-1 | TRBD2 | TGCGCCAGCAGCCGGAGACAGAGGACTAGCGGGCTGGCCTACTACAATGAGCAGTTCTTC | CASSRRQRTSGLAYYNEQFF
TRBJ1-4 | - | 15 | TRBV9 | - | TGTGCCAGCAGCCCCCGGGAGTTCGGACGGGAAAAACTGTTTTTT | CASSPREFGREKLFF
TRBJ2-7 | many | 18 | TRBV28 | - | TGTGCCAGCAGTCCAAACCCCTCCGCAGGAAAATTTCCCTACGAGCAGTACTTC | CASSPNPSAGKFPYEQYF
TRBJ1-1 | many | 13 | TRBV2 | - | TGTGCCAGCAGTGAAGCGACCCGGACGGTAGCTTTCTTT | CASSEATRTVAFF
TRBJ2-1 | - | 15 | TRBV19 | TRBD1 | TGTGCCAGCGGGACAGGCAGCTTCTCCTACAATGAGCAGTTCTTC | CASGTGSFSYNEQFF
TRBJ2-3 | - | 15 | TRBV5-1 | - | TGCGCCAGCAGCTTGGACGGGGGAGGCGCAGATACGCAGTATTTT | CASSLDGGGADTQYF
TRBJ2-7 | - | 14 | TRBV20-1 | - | TGCAGTGCTAGACCGGGACTTTCCTCCTACGATCAGTACTTC | CSARPGLSSYDQYF
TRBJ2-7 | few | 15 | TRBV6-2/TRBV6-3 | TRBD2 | TGTGCCAGCAGTTCCCCGGGACTAGGGGACTACGAGCAGTACTTC | CASSSPGLGDYEQYF
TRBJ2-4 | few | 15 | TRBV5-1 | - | TGCGCCAGCAGCTCCCCATTAGAAGCGGGTACTATTCAGTACTTC | CASSSPLEAGTIQYF
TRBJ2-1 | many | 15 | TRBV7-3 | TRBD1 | TGTGCCAGCAGCCTCCGGGACAGGGGTACAAATGAGCAGTTCTTC | CASSLRDRGTNEQFF
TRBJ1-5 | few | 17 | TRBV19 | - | TGTGCCAGTAGTATAGGTTGGAGGGGCGAAGGCAATCAGCCCCAGCATTTT | CASSIGWRGEGNQPQHF
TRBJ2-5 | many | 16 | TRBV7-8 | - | TGTGCCAGCAGAACTCCAAGAGCGGCCCCCCAAGAGACCCAGTACTTC | CASRTPRAAPQETQYF